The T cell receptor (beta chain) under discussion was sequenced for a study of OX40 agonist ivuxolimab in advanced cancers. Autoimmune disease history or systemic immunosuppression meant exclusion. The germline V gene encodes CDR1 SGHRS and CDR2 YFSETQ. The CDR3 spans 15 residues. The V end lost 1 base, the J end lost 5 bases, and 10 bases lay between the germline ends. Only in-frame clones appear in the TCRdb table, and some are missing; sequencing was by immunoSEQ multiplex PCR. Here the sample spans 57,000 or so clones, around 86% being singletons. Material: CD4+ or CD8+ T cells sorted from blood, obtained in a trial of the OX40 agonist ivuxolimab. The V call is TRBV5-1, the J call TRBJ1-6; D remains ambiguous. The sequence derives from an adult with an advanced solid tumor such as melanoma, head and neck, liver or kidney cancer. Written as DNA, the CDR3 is TGCGCCAGCAGCTTGAGCACAGCGGATAATTCACCCCTCCACTTT. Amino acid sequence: CASSLSTADNSPLHF.